These 23 T cell receptor beta chains were all obtained from the same sample, sequenced in a study of shared clonotypes between healthy human individuals. Generated by immunoSEQ multiplex PCR, the TCRdb table keeps only in-frame clones and is missing some. Among roughly 2 million clones listed, 85% to 95% were seen once. Sequencing was carried out using naive CD4+ T cells sorted from blood. The subset denotes: CD45RA+ positively selected. These TCRs come from a man between 18 and 35 years old in good health.

The chain employs TRBV5-1 and TRBJ1-4, with D perhaps TRBD1 (5 bases). Trimming shortened V by 4 bases and J by 8 bases, and 15 bases separated the two germline ends. The CDR3 is 14 amino acids. CDR1 is SGHRS and CDR2 is YFSETQ in the germline V gene. CDR3 sequence reads: CASSRTGVQEKLFF. DNA of the CDR3: TGCGCCAGCAGCCGGACGGGGGTACAGGAAAAACTGTTTTTT.

The chain has TRBV4-1 and TRBJ1-6; no clear D gene. V dropped 1 base and J dropped 6 bases, with 7 bases sitting between them. Per germline, CDR1 MGHRA and CDR2 YSYEKL. The CDR3 is 14 amino acids. CDR3 sequence reads: CASSQVNVNSPLHF. The CDR3 DNA reads as TGCGCCAGCAGCCAAGTGAATGTTAATTCACCCCTCCACTTT.

V gene TRBV7-8 combines with J gene TRBJ1-6; the D is unclear. Per the germline V gene, CDR1 is SGHVS and CDR2 is FQNEAQ. The germline V and J ends were trimmed by 7 bases and 1 base, with 17 bases remaining between them. The CDR3 runs to 17 residues. The CDR3 DNA sequence: TGTGCCAGCATCCCCGGATCTCGGGCATCCTATAATTCACCCCTCCACTTT. Residues: CASIPGSRASYNSPLHF.

The chain recombines TRBV5-8 with TRBJ2-1; maybe TRBD1 (5 bases). The CDR3 has 13 residues. V was trimmed by 0 bases and J by 9 bases, leaving 10 bases between them. Germline V gene data show CDR1 as SGHTS and CDR2 as YDEGEE. The CDR3 bases are TGTGCCAGCAGCTTGGATAGGGGTACTGAGCAGTTCTTC. Protein sequence: CASSLDRGTEQFF.

V is TRBV7-2 and J is TRBJ1-5; D is perhaps TRBD1 (5 bases). Trimming shortened V by 5 bases and J by 6 bases, and 17 bases separated the two germline ends. The CDR3 covers 15 residues. The germline gives CDR1 SGHTA, CDR2 FQGNSA. The CDR3 DNA is TGTGCCAGCAGCCCCGCAGGGAATTTAGGTCAGCCCCAGCATTTT. Residues: CASSPAGNLGQPQHF.

The chain carries TRBV28 and TRBJ2-7, with D tentatively TRBD1 or TRBD2 (7 bases each). The V end lost 3 bases, the J end lost 4 bases, and 19 bases lay between the germline ends. This CDR3 comprises 16 residues. CDR1 is MDHEN and CDR2 is SYDVKM in the germline V gene. In DNA form, the CDR3 reads TGTGCCAGCAGTTTCAACAGGGGAGGGCGTAGATACGAGCAGTACTTC. It specifies CASSFNRGGRRYEQYF.

The chain joins TRBV19 to TRBJ1-4, with D unclear. The ends were cut back, 6 bases at V and 3 bases at J, with 11 bases in the middle. CDR1 is LNHDA and CDR2 is SQIVND in the germline V gene (reference sequence). This CDR3 has 14 amino acids. CDR3 nucleotides: TGTGCCAGTAGAGACACCACTCCTAATGAAAAACTGTTTTTT. This sequence encodes CASRDTTPNEKLFF.

The rearrangement links TRBV6-1 to TRBJ1-4, with D maybe TRBD1 (5 bases). Germline CDR1 MNHNS, CDR2 SASEGT. The CDR3 contains 14 residues. V was clipped by 8 bases and J by 8 bases, with 18 bases between them. CDR3 in amino acids: CASVRAVVGEKLFF. CDR3 sequence (DNA): TGTGCCAGCGTCAGGGCAGTGGTAGGGGAAAAACTGTTTTTT.

The chain is built from TRBV5-6 and TRBJ2-3; 8 bases align to TRBD2. The CDR3 covers 16 residues. Germline V gene lookup returns CDR1 SGHDT and CDR2 YYEEEE. The ends lost 0 bases at V and 4 bases at J; junction bases unmatched: 7. CDR3 sequence reads: CASSLEPGGPSDTQYF. Here the CDR3 DNA reads TGTGCCAGCAGCTTGGAGCCGGGAGGGCCCTCAGATACGCAGTATTTT.

V usage is TRBV9 and J usage is TRBJ2-1; 11 bases are shared with TRBD1. Germline values: CDR1 SGDLS, CDR2 YYNGEE. V shed 3 bases and J 2 bases; nucleotides not matched to a gene: 1. This CDR3 contains 15 residues. Here the CDR3 DNA reads TGTGCCAGCAGCGAGGACAGGGGGCCCTACAATGAGCAGTTCTTC. Its protein is CASSEDRGPYNEQFF.

This clone has more than one count but fewer than ten. This chain joins TRBV11-2 and TRBJ2-3, with D uncertain. Trimming stripped 3 bases from V and 0 bases from J, with 10 bases between. The germline CDR1 and CDR2 sequences are SGHAT and FQNNGV. The CDR3 sequence is 15 residues long. CDR3 amino acids: CASSFGQTSTDTQYF. CDR3 bases: TGTGCCAGCAGCTTCGGGCAGACTAGCACAGATACGCAGTATTTT. The variable domain in full, completed from reference TRBV11-2 and TRBJ2-3, reads EAGVAQSPRYKIIEKRQSVAFWCNPISGHATLYWYQQILGQGPKLLIQFQNNGVVDDSQLPKDRFSAERLKGVDSTLKIQPAKLEDSAVYLCASSFGQTSTDTQYFGPGTRLTVL.

This clone was seen only once. DNA for the CDR3: TGTGCCAGCAGTTCCCCCCTCGCGGGGACCCGCTACGAGCAGTACTTC. The encoded protein is CASSSPLAGTRYEQYF. The V call is TRBV28, the J call TRBJ2-7; a possible D gene is TRBD2 (6 bases). This CDR3 region has 16 residues. The germline CDR1 and CDR2 sequences are MDHEN and SYDVKM. V gave up 4 bases and J gave up 3 bases, with 19 bases separating them.

Of note for this clone: The sample carries other DNA sequences with the same CDR3. The rearrangement uses TRBV6-5 and TRBJ2-5; TRBD2 is a possible D gene (6 bases). The germline gives CDR1 MNHEY, CDR2 SVGAGI. The V end was cut by 6 bases, the J end by 4 bases, with 12 bases between. The CDR3 consists of 13 residues. CDR3 sequence: CASRPGGAETQYF. The DNA for the CDR3 is TGTGCCAGCAGACCCGGGGGTGCAGAGACCCAGTACTTC.

This sequence joins TRBV6-5 and TRBJ2-5; 7 bases map to TRBD2. The germline V gene has CDR1 MNHEY and CDR2 SVGAGI. This CDR3 has 15 residues. Unmatched junction bases numbered 12, after V lost 6 bases and J lost 5 bases. The CDR3 sequence is CASSPWTAGGETQYF. CDR3 sequence (DNA): TGTGCCAGCAGCCCATGGACGGCCGGGGGGGAGACCCAGTACTTC.

The gene calls are TRBV7-9 and TRBJ1-1; no clear D gene. V gave up 5 bases and J gave up 1 base, with 11 bases separating them. From germline, CDR1 is SEHNR and CDR2 FQNEAQ (reference sequence). The CDR3 consists of 14 residues. The CDR3 nucleotides read TGTGCCAGCAGCCCCGTAGTTGGGAACACTGAAGCTTTCTTT. It codes for CASSPVVGNTEAFF.

The chain employs TRBV19 and TRBJ1-1, with a tentative D call TRBD1 (6 bases). V was clipped by 2 bases and J by 5 bases, with 15 bases between them. This CDR3 comprises 15 residues. Germline CDR1 LNHDA, CDR2 SQIVND (reference sequence). CDR3 sequence: CASSIQGTQGTEAFF. Here the CDR3 DNA reads TGTGCCAGTAGTATACAAGGCACCCAGGGGACTGAAGCTTTCTTT.

As for this clone: Distinct nucleotide sequences in the sample also encode this CDR3. In DNA form, the CDR3 reads TGTGCCAGCAGCTTGGTTGGAGATGGCTACACCTTC. Protein product: CASSLVGDGYTF. The rearrangement uses TRBV7-9 and TRBJ1-2; D call uncertain. Trimming stripped 3 bases from V and 6 bases from J, with 8 bases between. CDR3 length: 12 amino acids. Germline CDR1 is SEHNR and CDR2 is FQNEAQ (reference sequence).

This clone was seen just once. This chain uses TRBV4-3 with TRBJ2-3; D remains unclear. The V gene's germline CDR1 is LGHNA and CDR2 YSLEER. The V end lost 4 bases, the J end lost 0 bases, and 8 bases lay between the germline ends. The CDR3 is 14 residues long. This CDR3 is CASSLLGSTDTQYF. CDR3 DNA: TGCGCCAGCAGCCTCTTGGGAAGCACAGATACGCAGTATTTT.

This chain uses TRBV11-2 with TRBJ2-7; 8 positions match TRBD2. CDR1 SGHAT and CDR2 FQNNGV come from the germline V gene. This CDR3 has 15 amino acids. The ends lost 1 base at V and 3 bases at J; junction bases unmatched: 5. In nucleotides, the CDR3 is TGTGCCAGCAGCTTAGCCCACACTAGCGGCTACGAGCAGTACTTC. This sequence encodes CASSLAHTSGYEQYF.

Concerning this clone: Other DNA sequences in this sample translate to the same CDR3. The chain recombines TRBV10-1 with TRBJ2-3, with D unresolved. V was pared by 6 bases and J by 6 bases, with 7 bases between. Germline V gene data show CDR1 as WNHNN and CDR2 as SYGVQD (reference sequence). This CDR3 spans 11 amino acids. The CDR3 DNA follows: TGCGCCAGCAGCGTGGGGGATACGCAGTATTTT. This codes for CASSVGDTQYF.

About this clone: Other DNA variants within this sample encode the same CDR3. The chain combines TRBV6-5 with TRBJ2-3; 7 positions match TRBD1. There are 12 residues in the CDR3. Germline loops: CDR1 MNHEY, CDR2 SVGAGI. The V gene end was trimmed by 6 bases and the J gene end by 6 bases; junction bases not matched to a gene: 3. The CDR3 DNA reads as TGTGCCAGCAGCCGACAGGGTGATACGCAGTATTTT. It yields the protein CASSRQGDTQYF.

This chain connects TRBV30 to TRBJ1-1; 7 bases are a match to TRBD1. Germline CDR1 and CDR2: GTSNPN and SVGIG (reference sequence). The CDR3 runs to 14 residues. Trimming cost V 3 bases and J 0 bases; bases outside gene matches: 4. CDR3 sequence: CAWRQGSLNTEAFF. The CDR3 DNA follows: TGTGCCTGGAGACAGGGGTCGTTGAACACTGAAGCTTTCTTT.

This clone appeared once. The chain is built from TRBV6-6 and TRBJ1-1, with 8 positions matching TRBD1. J was trimmed by 1 base and V by 6 bases; bases with no gene match: 7. There are 15 residues in the CDR3. Germline lookup yields CDR1 MNHNY and CDR2 SVGAGI (reference sequence). Written as DNA, the CDR3 is TGTGCCAGCAGGTCCTCCGGGACAGGGAACACTGAAGCTTTCTTT. Its protein product is CASRSSGTGNTEAFF.